This entry is about one T cell receptor (beta chain). Antigen specificity is unknown. The CDR3 runs to 16 residues. The J segment lost 2 bases and the V segment lost 5 bases, leaving 8 bases of the junction unmatched. CDR1 is MNHEY, CDR2 SMNVEV, per germline (reference sequence). The record originates from a study of shared clonotypes between healthy human individuals. Study-level results: Despite large depth, sorted-subset datasets appeared incompletely sequenced.

Here immunoSEQ multiplex PCR was the method, and the copy in TCRdb shows in-frame clones only, minus some. The sample has some 740,000 clones; about 91% are singletons. Naive-designated CD8 cells lacked CD45RO, were positively enriched for CCR7, and omitted terminally differentiated effector memory CD45RA+ cells. The V call is TRBV27, the J call TRBJ2-3; 9 bases line up with TRBD2. Input material: naive CD8+ T cells sorted from blood. The sequence was collected from a man aged 25 to 45 in good health. CDR3 bases: TGTGCCAGCAGTCCCCGGACTAGCGCTTACACAGATACGCAGTATTTT. This sequence encodes CASSPRTSAYTDTQYF.